These 31 T cell receptor beta chains were sequenced from one sample in a study of blood T cell repertoires in COVID-19. The data were produced by immunoSEQ multiplex PCR, yet TCRdb's version contains in-frame clones alone and is incomplete. The data hold 250,000 to 300,000 clones, with approximately 91% observed a single time. The sequencing input was peripheral blood. The receptor set was obtained from a woman in her 30s with COVID-19, enrolled during active disease.

The chain combines TRBV2 with TRBJ1-2; D may be TRBD1 (6 bases). The V gene's germline CDR1 is SNHLY and CDR2 FYNNEI. The CDR3 is 14 amino acids. The germline V and J ends were trimmed by 6 bases and 4 bases, with 15 bases remaining between them. The CDR3 region has the DNA TGTGCCAGCAGGGGGGACACTCCATTCTATGGCTACACCTTC. Residues: CASRGDTPFYGYTF.

V usage is TRBV7-9 and J usage is TRBJ1-5; a possible D gene is TRBD1 (6 bases). Germline CDR1 SEHNR, CDR2 FQNEAQ (reference sequence). V dropped 8 bases and J dropped 4 bases, with 15 bases sitting between them. CDR3 length: 14 amino acids. The CDR3 DNA follows: TGTGCCAGCGGGGAACAGGGTACGAATCAGCCCCAGCATTTT. It yields the protein CASGEQGTNQPQHF.

At least ten counts were recorded for this clone. The chain employs TRBV7-8 and TRBJ2-1; 10 positions agree with TRBD2. From germline, CDR1 is SGHVS and CDR2 FQNEAQ. Trimming removed 6 bases from V and 9 bases from J; junction bases left unmatched: 11. The CDR3 has 15 residues. The CDR3 loop is CASRSASGSDIEQFF. Here the CDR3 DNA reads TGTGCCAGCAGATCGGCTAGCGGGAGCGACATTGAGCAGTTCTTC.

V gene TRBV19 combines with J gene TRBJ2-5; 12 bases line up with TRBD2. The V gene's germline CDR1 is LNHDA and CDR2 SQIVND (reference sequence). The ends lost 6 bases at V and 2 bases at J; junction bases unmatched: 7. The CDR3 consists of 16 residues. The DNA of the CDR3 is TGTGCCAGTAGCGCTAGCGGGAGGGTCACTCAAGAGACCCAGTACTTC. It encodes CASSASGRVTQETQYF.

The chain employs TRBV30 and TRBJ1-5; D gene uncertain. CDR1 and CDR2 from the germline V gene are GTSNPN and SVGIG (reference sequence). Trimming cost V 1 base and J 4 bases, with 8 bases left between them. CDR3 length: 13 residues. The CDR3 bases are TGTGCCTGGAGTGCCGGGAGTAATCAGCCCCAGCATTTT. Translating it yields CAWSAGSNQPQHF. Supplemented by reference TRBV30 and TRBJ1-5, the full variable domain reads SQTIHQWPATLVQPVGSPLSLECTVEGTSNPNLYWYRQAAGRGLQLLFYSVGIGQISSEVPQNLSASRPQDRQFILSSKKLLLSDSGFYLCAWSAGSNQPQHFGDGTRLSIL.

The chain is built from TRBV19 and TRBJ2-7, with TRBD1 identical over 7 bases. The CDR3 length is 15 residues. Germline V CDR1 and CDR2: LNHDA, SQIVND (reference sequence). V lost 1 base to trimming and J lost 0 bases; unmatched junction nucleotides: 3. The CDR3 here is CASSIGQGLSYEQYF. Written as DNA, the CDR3 is TGTGCCAGTAGTATAGGACAGGGCCTCTCCTACGAGCAGTACTTC.

This clone appeared once. This chain's CDR3 is CATPILRENTEAFF. The CDR3 DNA sequence: TGTGCCACCCCAATCCTCCGGGAGAACACTGAAGCTTTCTTT. This rearrangement joins TRBV2 to TRBJ1-1, with D unclear. The CDR3 loop spans 14 amino acids. Germline lookup yields CDR1 SNHLY and CDR2 FYNNEI. Between the trimmed V and J ends, which lost 10 bases and 1 base, there was a span of 16 bases. Variable domain in full (rest from reference TRBV2 and TRBJ1-1): EPEVTQTPSHQVTQMGQEVILRCVPISNHLYFYWYRQILGQKVEFLVSFYNNEISEKSEIFDDQFSVERPDGSNFTLKIRSTKLEDSAMYFCATPILRENTEAFFGQGTRLTVV.

V usage is TRBV28 and J usage is TRBJ1-3; TRBD1 agrees at 8 bases. Germline V CDR1 and CDR2: MDHEN, SYDVKM. The CDR3 is 16 residues long. Trimming cost V 1 base and J 0 bases; bases outside gene matches: 2. In DNA form, the CDR3 reads TGTGCCAGCAGTTTATCCGGGACAGGCTCTGGAAACACCATATATTTT. Translating gives CASSLSGTGSGNTIYF.

The V gene is TRBV19, the J gene TRBJ1-4; 9 bases align to TRBD1. The CDR3 covers 17 residues. The germline V gene has CDR1 LNHDA and CDR2 SQIVND (reference sequence). V lost 5 bases and J lost 3; bases outside the gene matches: 10. The CDR3 is CASSGRLTGGPNEKLFF. In DNA, the CDR3 is TGTGCCAGTAGTGGCCGATTAACAGGGGGCCCTAATGAAAAACTGTTTTTT.

The chain is built from TRBV5-1 and TRBJ1-1; 7 nucleotides line up with TRBD1. Per the germline V gene, CDR1 is SGHRS and CDR2 is YFSETQ. The CDR3 extends over 14 amino acids. V was pared by 5 bases and J by 7 bases, with 11 bases of the junction left unmatched. The CDR3 coding sequence is TGCGCCAGCAGAGTACAGGGGTCGTCGGGTGAAGCTTTCTTT. Its protein is CASRVQGSSGEAFF.

The chain joins TRBV5-1 to TRBJ1-2; 10 nucleotides agree with TRBD1. CDR3 length: 15 amino acids. Germline V gene sequence: CDR1 SGHRS, CDR2 YFSETQ. Trimming took 0 bases from V and 7 from J; bases not matched to a gene: 6. CDR3 in DNA: TGCGCCAGCAGCTTGGTCGACAGGGGGCTCGGTGGCTACACCTTC. Its translation: CASSLVDRGLGGYTF. The full variable domain, its missing parts supplied by reference TRBV5-1 and TRBJ1-2, is KAGVTQTPRYLIKTRGQQVTLSCSPISGHRSVSWYQQTPGQGLQFLFEYFSETQRNKGNFPGRFSGRQFSNSRSEMNVSTLELGDSALYLCASSLVDRGLGGYTFGSGTRLTVV.

This chain connects TRBV6-5 to TRBJ1-4; 9 nucleotides line up with TRBD1. The V and J ends lost 6 bases and 7 bases, in that order; junction bases with no gene match: 3. The CDR3 contains 13 residues. Germline V lookup: CDR1 MNHEY, CDR2 SVGAGI. CDR3 sequence: CASRTGGSEKLFF. The CDR3 coding sequence is TGTGCCAGCAGGACAGGGGGAAGTGAAAAACTGTTTTTT.

This chain uses TRBV19 with TRBJ1-1; possibly TRBD1 for D (6 bases). Trimming shortened V by 7 bases and J by 5 bases, and 14 bases separated the two germline ends. This CDR3 is 13 amino acids long. The germline V gene encodes CDR1 LNHDA and CDR2 SQIVND (reference sequence). The CDR3 bases are TGTGCCAGTAAGGGAACAGGGCTAACTGAAGCTTTCTTT. Translation: CASKGTGLTEAFF.

The table lists this clone with a count of one. This CDR3 is CATSPPGTGELFF. The CDR3, as DNA: TGCGCCACCTCCCCGCCGGGAACCGGGGAGCTGTTTTTT. The chain carries TRBV4-1 and TRBJ2-2, with D possibly TRBD2 on 5 matching bases. Germline V gene lookup returns CDR1 MGHRA and CDR2 YSYEKL. This CDR3 contains 13 residues. The V gene lost 10 bases and the J gene lost 5 bases, with 14 bases spanning the gap.

As for this clone: The DNA is omitted, as the CDR3 cannot be located on it reliably, and the CDR3 follows TCRdb's listing. This sequence joins TRBV28 and TRBJ1-5; the DNA was not compared with TRBD1, the D call given in the table. The CDR3 is made up of 14 amino acids, end residues included. Germline CDR1 reads MDHEN; CDR2 reads SYDVKM. The CDR3 sequence is CASSFLAVNQPQHF.

The genes are TRBV6-5 and TRBJ2-1; 9 nucleotides align to TRBD2. This CDR3 has 15 amino acids. Germline values: CDR1 MNHEY, CDR2 SVGAGI. The V gene end was trimmed by 2 bases and the J gene end by 5 bases; junction bases not matched to a gene: 4. As DNA, the CDR3 is TGTGCCAGCAGTTACGCGGGGGGGGAACACAATGAGCAGTTCTTC. The encoded protein is CASSYAGGEHNEQFF.

The chain carries TRBV2 and TRBJ1-1, with a possible D match to TRBD1 (5 bases). Germline V gene lookup returns CDR1 SNHLY and CDR2 FYNNEI. With 6 bases removed from V and 6 bases from J, the gap between germline ends came to 23 bases. The CDR3 loop spans 16 amino acids. CDR3 in DNA: TGTGCCAGCAGGAGGCCTTCTGGGGGGACCGGCTCTGAAGCTTTCTTT. Translated: CASRRPSGGTGSEAFF.

The chain links TRBV11-3 to TRBJ2-7; D perhaps matches TRBD2 (6 bases). The ends were cut back, 1 base at V and 2 bases at J, with 12 bases in the middle. The CDR3 consists of 15 residues. Germline V gene data show CDR1 as SGHNT and CDR2 as YENEEA. The CDR3 region has the DNA TGTGCCAGCAGCTTAGGGGGGGACGGCCCCTACGAGCAGTACTTC. Residues: CASSLGGDGPYEQYF.

This chain joins TRBV2 and TRBJ2-7, with D tentatively TRBD1 (6 bases). Germline values: CDR1 SNHLY, CDR2 FYNNEI. The ends were cut back, 6 bases at V and 0 bases at J, with 12 bases in the middle. The CDR3 is 14 amino acids. CDR3 coding DNA: TGTGCCAGCAGACCGGACAGCAGCTCCTACGAGCAGTACTTC. Encoded protein: CASRPDSSSYEQYF. The full variable domain, in which reference TRBV2 and TRBJ2-7 provide the parts outside the CDR3, is EPEVTQTPSHQVTQMGQEVILRCVPISNHLYFYWYRQILGQKVEFLVSFYNNEISEKSEIFDDQFSVERPDGSNFTLKIRSTKLEDSAMYFCASRPDSSSYEQYFGPGTRLTVT.

This chain connects TRBV28 to TRBJ1-5; D is unclear. The V end lost 4 bases, the J end lost 0 bases, and 7 bases lay between the germline ends. Germline CDR1 reads MDHEN; CDR2 reads SYDVKM. The CDR3 is made up of 14 amino acids. The CDR3 region has the DNA TGTGCCAGCAGTTCCCCTGTTAGCAATCAGCCCCAGCATTTT. Its protein is CASSSPVSNQPQHF.

The chain joins TRBV2 to TRBJ2-7, with D possibly TRBD1 on 6 matching bases. Germline assignment: CDR1 SNHLY and CDR2 FYNNEI. Trimming cost V 5 bases and J 7 bases, with 15 bases left between them. The CDR3 sequence is 13 residues long. CDR3 in DNA: TGTGCCAGCAGTATTCCAGGGGTGGATGAGCAGTACTTC. Translated: CASSIPGVDEQYF.

The chain couples TRBV10-3 to TRBJ2-1; TRBD2 matches at 12 bases. The CDR3 is 16 amino acids. Trimming removed 7 bases from V and 7 bases from J; junction bases left unmatched: 11. CDR1 is ENHRY, CDR2 SYGVKD, per germline. CDR3 protein: CAITRTSGIEANEQFF. The CDR3 DNA reads TGTGCCATCACCCGGACTAGCGGGATTGAAGCAAATGAGCAGTTCTTC.

The CDR3 DNA reads as TGTGCCAGCAGCGTGGGACTAGCGGGAGGGCCTTCCTACAATGAGCAGTTCTTC. This translates into CASSVGLAGGPSYNEQFF. The chain recombines TRBV5-6 with TRBJ2-1; TRBD2 matches 16 bases. CDR1 SGHDT and CDR2 YYEEEE come from the germline V gene. V lost 4 bases to trimming and J lost 1 base; unmatched junction nucleotides: 5. The CDR3 is made up of 18 amino acids.

The V and J genes are TRBV5-4 and TRBJ2-1; possible D gene TRBD2, 5 bases. Trimming cost V 3 bases and J 2 bases, with 15 bases left between them. The CDR3 runs 16 residues. CDR1 and CDR2 (germline): SGHNT, YYREEE (reference sequence). DNA of the CDR3: TGTGCCAGCAGCTCCCATCGGAGCGGAACCTACAATGAGCAGTTCTTC. Translated: CASSSHRSGTYNEQFF.

The chain combines TRBV19 with TRBJ1-1; 9 bases line up with TRBD1. Germline-derived CDR1 and CDR2 are LNHDA and SQIVND (reference sequence). There are 13 residues in the CDR3. The J segment lost 4 bases and the V segment lost 10 bases, leaving 7 bases of the junction unmatched. CDR3 in DNA: TGTGCCATCCAACAGGGGGCTGGCACTGAAGCTTTCTTT. Its translation: CAIQQGAGTEAFF.

This chain joins TRBV4-1 and TRBJ1-2; 9 bases line up with TRBD1. V lost 5 bases and J lost 8; bases outside the gene matches: 9. This CDR3 region has 14 residues. The germline gives CDR1 MGHRA, CDR2 YSYEKL. The CDR3 spells CASSVGQGSMGYTF. In DNA, the CDR3 is TGCGCCAGCAGCGTAGGACAGGGGTCTATGGGCTACACCTTC.

The V call is TRBV4-1, the J call TRBJ1-6, with TRBD1 matching 7 bases. Unmatched junction bases numbered 9, after V lost 4 bases and J lost 0 bases. The CDR3 sequence is 18 residues long. CDR1 and CDR2 (germline): MGHRA, YSYEKL. The CDR3 DNA sequence: TGCGCCAGCAGCCGGGAAGGGACAGTTAGCTCCTATAATTCACCCCTCCACTTT. It translates to CASSREGTVSSYNSPLHF.

The V gene is TRBV3-1 (or the pseudogene TRBV3-2), the J gene TRBJ2-1, with D hard to call. The CDR3 has 11 residues. Germline lookup yields CDR1 LGHDT and CDR2 YNNKEL (reference sequence). V gave up 5 bases and J gave up 5 bases, with 4 bases separating them. DNA of the CDR3: TGTGCCAGCAGCTTTAACAATGAGCAGTTCTTC. Protein product: CASSFNNEQFF.

This clone turned up a few times. The chain recombines TRBV10-2 with TRBJ2-2, with TRBD2 matching over 11 bases. Losses at the gene ends were 6 bases for V and 6 bases for J; bases not matched to a gene: 9. The germline V gene encodes CDR1 WSHSY and CDR2 SAAADI. The CDR3 length is 16 residues. The CDR3 region has the DNA TGCGCCAGCAGGCCTACTAGCGGGAGAATGGCCGGGGAGCTGTTTTTT. It is translated as CASRPTSGRMAGELFF.

Remarks on this clone: At the DNA level, this CDR3 is encoded by other sequences in the same sample as well. J is TRBJ2-1 and V is TRBV19, with 7 nucleotides matching TRBD1. V dropped 3 bases and J dropped 6; count of bases not matched to a gene: 2. The CDR3 runs 13 residues. The germline CDR1 and CDR2 sequences are LNHDA and SQIVND (reference sequence). The DNA of the CDR3 is TGTGCCAGTAGTATCAACAGGGGCAATGAGCAGTTCTTC. It is translated as CASSINRGNEQFF.

In its sample, this clone was seen once. This chain joins TRBV3-1 (or the pseudogene TRBV3-2) and TRBJ2-6; D is ambiguous. V was trimmed by 3 bases and J by 0 bases, leaving 12 bases between them. Germline-derived CDR1 and CDR2 are LGHDT and YNNKEL (reference sequence). The CDR3 extends over 17 amino acids. CDR3 amino acids: CASSHGRSSSGANVLTF. The CDR3 nucleotides are TGTGCCAGCAGCCATGGCAGATCCAGCTCTGGGGCCAACGTCCTGACTTTC.